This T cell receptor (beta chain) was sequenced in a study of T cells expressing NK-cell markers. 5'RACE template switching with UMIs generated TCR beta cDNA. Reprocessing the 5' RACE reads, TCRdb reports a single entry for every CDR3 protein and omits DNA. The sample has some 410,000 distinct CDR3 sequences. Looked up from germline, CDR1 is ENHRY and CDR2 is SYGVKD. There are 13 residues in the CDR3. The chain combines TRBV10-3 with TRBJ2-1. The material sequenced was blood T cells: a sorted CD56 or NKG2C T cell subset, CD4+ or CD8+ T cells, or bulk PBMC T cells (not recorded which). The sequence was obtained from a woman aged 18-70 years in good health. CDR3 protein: CAISESYGNEQFF.